This TCR beta chain was captured by sequencing in a study of T cell responses to AZD1222 COVID-19 vaccine. Researchers grouped second doses given at about 4 or about 12 weeks into one pool. Using immunoSEQ multiplex PCR, the repertoire was profiled, and TCRdb retains in-frame clones only, with some absent. The sample consists of 120,000 or so clones, 86% of them appearing once. Germline CDR1 LNHDA, CDR2 SQIVND (reference sequence). Trimming shortened V by 1 base and J by 7 bases, and 11 bases separated the two germline ends. The CDR3 extends over 14 amino acids. The receptor was derived from an adult who received the AZD1222 COVID-19 vaccine. The chain carries TRBV19 and TRBJ1-5, with D perhaps TRBD1 (6 bases). Sequences were derived from peripheral blood, sampled 28 days after the second AZD1222 dose. The CDR3 sequence is CASSIVGGKQPQHF. The CDR3 region has the DNA TGTGCCAGTAGTATAGTAGGGGGGAAGCAGCCCCAGCATTTT.